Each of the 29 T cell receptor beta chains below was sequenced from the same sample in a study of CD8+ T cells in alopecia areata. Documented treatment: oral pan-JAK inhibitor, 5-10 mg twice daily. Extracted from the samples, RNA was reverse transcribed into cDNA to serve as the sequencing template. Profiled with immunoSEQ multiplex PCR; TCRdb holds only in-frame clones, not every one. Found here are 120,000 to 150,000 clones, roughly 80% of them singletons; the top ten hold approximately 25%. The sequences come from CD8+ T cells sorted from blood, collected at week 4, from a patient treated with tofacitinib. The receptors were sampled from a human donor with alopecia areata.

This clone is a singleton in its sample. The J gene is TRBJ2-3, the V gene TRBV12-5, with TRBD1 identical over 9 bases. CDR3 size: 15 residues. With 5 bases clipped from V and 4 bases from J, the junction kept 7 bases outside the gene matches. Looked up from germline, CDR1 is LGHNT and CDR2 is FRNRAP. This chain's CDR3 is CASGPTGGNPDTQYF. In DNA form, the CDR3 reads TGTGCTAGTGGTCCGACAGGGGGTAATCCAGATACGCAGTATTTT.

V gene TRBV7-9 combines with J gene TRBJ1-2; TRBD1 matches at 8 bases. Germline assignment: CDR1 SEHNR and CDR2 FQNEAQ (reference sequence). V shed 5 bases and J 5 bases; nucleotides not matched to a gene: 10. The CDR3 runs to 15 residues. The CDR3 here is CASSPRQGPGYGYTF. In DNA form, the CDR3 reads TGTGCCAGCAGCCCTCGACAGGGGCCGGGATATGGCTACACCTTC.

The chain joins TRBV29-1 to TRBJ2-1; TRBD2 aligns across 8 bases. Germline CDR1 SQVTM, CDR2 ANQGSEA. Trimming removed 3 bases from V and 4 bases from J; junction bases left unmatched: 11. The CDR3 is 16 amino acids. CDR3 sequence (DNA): TGCAGCGTTGAGCCTCTGAGCGGGGGAGGGTACAATGAGCAGTTCTTC. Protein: CSVEPLSGGGYNEQFF.

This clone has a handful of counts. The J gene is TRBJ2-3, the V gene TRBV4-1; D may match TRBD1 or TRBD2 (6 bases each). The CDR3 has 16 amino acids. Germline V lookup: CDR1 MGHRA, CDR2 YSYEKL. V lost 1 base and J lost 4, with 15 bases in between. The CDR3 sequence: CASSQGWGALADTQYF. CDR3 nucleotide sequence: TGCGCCAGCAGCCAAGGTTGGGGGGCACTCGCAGATACGCAGTATTTT.

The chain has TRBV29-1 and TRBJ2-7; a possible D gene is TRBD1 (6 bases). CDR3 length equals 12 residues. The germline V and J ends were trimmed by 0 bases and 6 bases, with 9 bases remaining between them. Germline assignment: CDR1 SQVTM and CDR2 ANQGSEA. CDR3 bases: TGCAGCGTTGAAGAGACAGGCGGCGAGCAGTACTTC. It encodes CSVEETGGEQYF.

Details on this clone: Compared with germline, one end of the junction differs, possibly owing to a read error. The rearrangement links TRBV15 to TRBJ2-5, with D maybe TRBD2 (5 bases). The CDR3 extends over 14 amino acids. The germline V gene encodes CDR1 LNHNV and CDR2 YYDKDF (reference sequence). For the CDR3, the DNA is TGTGCCACCAGGAGAGGACTCCAACAAGAGACCCAGTACTTC. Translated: CATRRGLQQETQYF. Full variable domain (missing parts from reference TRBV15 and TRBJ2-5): DAMVIQNPRYQVTQFGKPVTLSCSQTLNHNVMYWYQQKSSQAPKLLFHYYDKDFNNEADTPDNFQSRRPNTSFCFLDIRSPGLGDTAMYLCATRRGLQQETQYFGPGTRLLVL.

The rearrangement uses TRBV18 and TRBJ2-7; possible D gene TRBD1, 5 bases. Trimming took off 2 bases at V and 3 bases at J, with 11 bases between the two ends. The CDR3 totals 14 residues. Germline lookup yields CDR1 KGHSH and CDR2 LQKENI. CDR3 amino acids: CASSPERQGYEQYF. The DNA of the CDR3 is TGTGCCAGCTCACCAGAGCGCCAGGGCTACGAGCAGTACTTC.

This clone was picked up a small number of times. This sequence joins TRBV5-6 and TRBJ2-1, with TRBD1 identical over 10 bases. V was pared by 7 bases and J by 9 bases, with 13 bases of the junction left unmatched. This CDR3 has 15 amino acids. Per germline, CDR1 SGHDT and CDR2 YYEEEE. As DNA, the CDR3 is TGTGCCAGCGAGGCGGGACAGGGGTTTTATGGTGAGCAGTTCTTC. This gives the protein CASEAGQGFYGEQFF.

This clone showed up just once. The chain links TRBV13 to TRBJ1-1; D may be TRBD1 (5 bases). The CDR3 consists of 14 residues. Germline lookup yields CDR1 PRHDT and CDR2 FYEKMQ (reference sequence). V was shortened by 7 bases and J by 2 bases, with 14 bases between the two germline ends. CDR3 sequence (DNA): TGTGCCAGCATAAAGGACATTTTAAACACTGAAGCTTTCTTT. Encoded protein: CASIKDILNTEAFF. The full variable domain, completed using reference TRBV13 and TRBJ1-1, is AAGVIQSPRHLIKEKRETATLKCYPIPRHDTVYWYQQGPGQDPQFLISFYEKMQSDKGSIPDRFSAQQFSDYHSELNMSSLELGDSALYFCASIKDILNTEAFFGQGTRLTVV.

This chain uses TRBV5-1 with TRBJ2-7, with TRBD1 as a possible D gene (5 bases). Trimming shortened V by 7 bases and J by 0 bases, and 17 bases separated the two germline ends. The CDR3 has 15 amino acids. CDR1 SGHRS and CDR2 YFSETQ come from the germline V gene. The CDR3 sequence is CASGQKDRSSYEQYF. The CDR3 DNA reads TGCGCCAGCGGACAAAAGGACCGGAGCTCCTACGAGCAGTACTTC.

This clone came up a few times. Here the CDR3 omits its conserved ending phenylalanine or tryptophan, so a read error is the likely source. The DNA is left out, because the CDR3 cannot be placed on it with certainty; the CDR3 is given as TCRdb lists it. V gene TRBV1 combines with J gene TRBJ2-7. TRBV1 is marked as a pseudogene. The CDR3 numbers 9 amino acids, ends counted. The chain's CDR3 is CTSSQEGSG.

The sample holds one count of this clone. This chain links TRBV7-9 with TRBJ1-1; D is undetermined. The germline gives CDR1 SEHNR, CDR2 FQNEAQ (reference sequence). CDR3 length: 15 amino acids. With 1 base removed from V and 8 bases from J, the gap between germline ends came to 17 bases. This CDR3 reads CASSLDRVQIGEAFF. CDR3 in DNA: TGTGCCAGCAGCTTAGATAGGGTCCAAATTGGCGAAGCTTTCTTT. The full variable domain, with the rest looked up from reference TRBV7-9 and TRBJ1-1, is DTGVSQNPRHKITKRGQNVTFRCDPISEHNRLYWYRQTLGQGPEFLTYFQNEAQLEKSRLLSDRFSAERPKGSFSTLEIQRTEQGDSAMYLCASSLDRVQIGEAFFGQGTRLTVV.

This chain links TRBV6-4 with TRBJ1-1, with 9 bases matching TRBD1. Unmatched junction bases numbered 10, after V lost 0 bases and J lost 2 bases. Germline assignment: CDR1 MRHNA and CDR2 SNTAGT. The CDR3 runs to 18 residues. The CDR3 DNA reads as TGTGCCAGCAGTGACTCCCCTGGCCGGGACAGGGAAAACACTGAAGCTTTCTTT. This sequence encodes CASSDSPGRDRENTEAFF.

This CDR3 reads CASSQGWTDNMNTEAFF. The CDR3 nucleotides are TGCGCCAGCAGCCAAGGTTGGACGGATAACATGAACACTGAAGCTTTCTTT. V is TRBV4-1 and J is TRBJ1-1, with no clear D. Looked up from germline, CDR1 is MGHRA and CDR2 is YSYEKL. Trimming cost V 1 base and J 0 bases, with 15 bases left between them. CDR3 size: 17 residues.

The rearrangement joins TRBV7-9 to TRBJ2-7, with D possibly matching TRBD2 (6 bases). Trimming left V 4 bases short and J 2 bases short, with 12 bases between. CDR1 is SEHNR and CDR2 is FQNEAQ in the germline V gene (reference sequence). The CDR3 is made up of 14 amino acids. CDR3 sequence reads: CASSSEGWAYEQYF. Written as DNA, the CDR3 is TGTGCCAGCAGCTCGGAGGGGTGGGCCTACGAGCAGTACTTC.

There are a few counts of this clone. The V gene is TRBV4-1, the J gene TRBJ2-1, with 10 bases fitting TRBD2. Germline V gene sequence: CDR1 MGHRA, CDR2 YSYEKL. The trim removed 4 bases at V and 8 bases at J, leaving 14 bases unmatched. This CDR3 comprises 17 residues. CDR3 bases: TGCGCCAGCAGCCCTCCCGTAGTTAGCGGGGGGTACGATGAGCAGTTCTTC. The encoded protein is CASSPPVVSGGYDEQFF.

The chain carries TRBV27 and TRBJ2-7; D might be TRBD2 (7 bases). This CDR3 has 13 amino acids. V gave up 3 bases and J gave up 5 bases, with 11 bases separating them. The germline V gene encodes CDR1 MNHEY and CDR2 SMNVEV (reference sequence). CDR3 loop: CASSLRGGNEQYF. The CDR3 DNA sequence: TGTGCCAGCAGTTTGCGCGGGGGCAACGAGCAGTACTTC.

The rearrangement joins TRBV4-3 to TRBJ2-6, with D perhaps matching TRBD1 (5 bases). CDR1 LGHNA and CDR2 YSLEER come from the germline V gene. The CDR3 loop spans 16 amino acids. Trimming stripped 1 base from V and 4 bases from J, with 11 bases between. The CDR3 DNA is TGCGCCAGCAGCCAAGCGCAGGGTCTGGGGGCCAACGTCCTGACTTTC. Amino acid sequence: CASSQAQGLGANVLTF.

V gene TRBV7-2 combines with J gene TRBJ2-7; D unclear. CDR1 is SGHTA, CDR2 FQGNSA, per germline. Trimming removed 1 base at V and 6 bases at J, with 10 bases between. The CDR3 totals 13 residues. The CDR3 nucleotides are TGTGCCAGCAGCTTAGTCAACCGTGGCGAGCAGTACTTC. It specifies CASSLVNRGEQYF.

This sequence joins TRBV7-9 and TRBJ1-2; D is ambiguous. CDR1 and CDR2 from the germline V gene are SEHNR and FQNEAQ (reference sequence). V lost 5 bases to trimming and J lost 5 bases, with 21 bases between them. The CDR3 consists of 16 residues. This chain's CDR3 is CASSLSGNTGLYGYTF. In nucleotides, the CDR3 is TGTGCCAGCAGCCTATCGGGAAACACTGGGTTATATGGCTACACCTTC.

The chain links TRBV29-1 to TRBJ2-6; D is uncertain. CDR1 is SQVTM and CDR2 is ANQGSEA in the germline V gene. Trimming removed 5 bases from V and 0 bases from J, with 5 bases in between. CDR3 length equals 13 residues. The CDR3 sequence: CSVTVSGANVLTF. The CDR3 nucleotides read TGCAGCGTTACAGTCTCTGGGGCCAACGTCCTGACTTTC. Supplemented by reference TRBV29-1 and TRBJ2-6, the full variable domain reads SAVISQKPSRDICQRGTSLTIQCQVDSQVTMMFWYRQQPGQSLTLIATANQGSEATYESGFVIDKFPISRPNLTFSTLTVSNMSPEDSSIYLCSVTVSGANVLTFGAGSRLTVL.

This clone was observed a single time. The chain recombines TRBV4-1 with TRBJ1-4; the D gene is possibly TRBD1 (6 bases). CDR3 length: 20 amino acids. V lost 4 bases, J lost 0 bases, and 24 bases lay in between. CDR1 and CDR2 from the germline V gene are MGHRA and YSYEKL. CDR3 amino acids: CASSRKSWMDSPSTNEKLFF. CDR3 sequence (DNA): TGCGCCAGCAGCCGCAAATCCTGGATGGACAGCCCTTCAACTAATGAAAAACTGTTTTTT.

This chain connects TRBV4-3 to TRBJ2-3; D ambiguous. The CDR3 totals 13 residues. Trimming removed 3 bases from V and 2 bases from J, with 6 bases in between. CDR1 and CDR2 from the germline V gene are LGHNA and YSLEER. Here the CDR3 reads CASSHRFTDTQYF. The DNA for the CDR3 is TGCGCCAGCAGCCACCGTTTCACAGATACGCAGTATTTT.

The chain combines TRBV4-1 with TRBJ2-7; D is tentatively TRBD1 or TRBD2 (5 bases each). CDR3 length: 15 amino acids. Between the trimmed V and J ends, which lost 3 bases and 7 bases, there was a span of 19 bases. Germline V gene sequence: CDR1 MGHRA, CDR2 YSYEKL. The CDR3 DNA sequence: TGCGCCAGCAGCCAGAGCTGGGACCTCCATGGAGAGCAGTACTTC. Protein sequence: CASSQSWDLHGEQYF.

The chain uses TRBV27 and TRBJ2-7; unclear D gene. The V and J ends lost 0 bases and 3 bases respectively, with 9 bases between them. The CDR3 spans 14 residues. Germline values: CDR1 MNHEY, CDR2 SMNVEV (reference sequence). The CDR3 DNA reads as TGTGCCAGCAGTTTATCGATGACTGGCTACGAGCAGTACTTC. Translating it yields CASSLSMTGYEQYF.

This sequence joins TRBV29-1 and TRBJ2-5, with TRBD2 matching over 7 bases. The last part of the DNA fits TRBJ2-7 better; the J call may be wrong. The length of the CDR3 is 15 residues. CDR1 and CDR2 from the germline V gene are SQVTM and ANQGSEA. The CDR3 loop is CSVVGRGRSKDEQYF. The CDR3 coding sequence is TGCAGCGTGGTGGGGAGGGGAAGGTCTAAGGACGAGCAGTACTTC.

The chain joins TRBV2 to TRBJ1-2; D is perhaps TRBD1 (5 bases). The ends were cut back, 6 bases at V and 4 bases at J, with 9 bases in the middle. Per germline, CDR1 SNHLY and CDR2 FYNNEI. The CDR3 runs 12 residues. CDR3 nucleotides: TGTGCCAGCAGGGGACGGTCCTATGGCTACACCTTC. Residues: CASRGRSYGYTF.

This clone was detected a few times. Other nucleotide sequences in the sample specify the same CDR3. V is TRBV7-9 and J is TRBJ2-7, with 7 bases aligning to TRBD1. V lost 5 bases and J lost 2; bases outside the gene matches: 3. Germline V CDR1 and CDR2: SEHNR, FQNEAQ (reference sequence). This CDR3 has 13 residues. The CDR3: CASSPGQTYEQYF. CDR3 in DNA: TGTGCCAGCAGCCCGGGACAGACCTACGAGCAGTACTTC.

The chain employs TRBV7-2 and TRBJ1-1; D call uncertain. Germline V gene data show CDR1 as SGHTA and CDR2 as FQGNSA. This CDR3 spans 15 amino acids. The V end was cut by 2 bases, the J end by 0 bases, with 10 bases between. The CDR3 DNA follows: TGTGCCAGCAGCTTATATCAATTTATGAACACTGAAGCTTTCTTT. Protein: CASSLYQFMNTEAFF.